These 30 T cell receptor beta chains share one sample of origin, sequenced in a study of neurological immune-mediated disorders. TCRdb used MiXCR to reprocess the 5' RACE reads, holding one entry per CDR3 protein. Among some 65,000 distinct CDR3 sequences, approximately 4.2% were seen once, and the ten largest hold roughly 2.8%. Sequenced input: PBMCs. All receptors come from a man aged 50-60 years with multiple sclerosis.

This clonotype was picked up many times. This chain links TRBV20-1 with TRBJ2-3; either TRBD1 or TRBD2 may fit D (5 bases each). V shed 1 base and J shed 3 bases, with 20 bases lying between them. The length of the CDR3 is 17 residues. Germline CDR1 DFQATT, CDR2 SNEGSKA (reference sequence). CDR3 DNA sequence: TGCAGTGCTAGAGCAAGAGGCTACGGTGGGGGAACAGATACGCAGTATTTT. This gives the protein CSARARGYGGGTDTQYF.

A word on this clonotype: With a much larger clone just one base away, this may be a read error. V and J are TRBV5-1 and TRBJ2-3; D may match TRBD1 or TRBD2 (6 bases each). The CDR3 is 15 amino acids. Germline lookup yields CDR1 SGHRS and CDR2 YFSETQ. As DNA, the CDR3 is TGCGCCAGCAGCAAACCGACAGGAGGGGCAGATACGCTGTATTTT. It translates to CASSKPTGGADTLYF. Supplemented by reference TRBV5-1 and TRBJ2-3, the full variable domain reads KAGVTQTPRYLIKTRGQQVTLSCSPISGHRSVSWYQQTPGQGLQFLFEYFSETQRNKGNFPGRFSGRQFSNSRSEMNVSTLELGDSALYLCASSKPTGGADTLYFGPGTRLTVL.

This clonotype showed up many times. The chain employs TRBV12-3 or TRBV12-4 and TRBJ2-7, with 7 bases matching TRBD1. The ends lost 3 bases at V and 6 bases at J; junction bases unmatched: 5. This CDR3 has 13 amino acids. The CDR3 DNA follows: TGTGCCAGCAGTTTGGGGACAGTTCGCGAGCAGTACTTC. Encoded protein: CASSLGTVREQYF.

This clonotype was seen at least ten times. The chain recombines TRBV30 with TRBJ2-3; D is uncertain. This CDR3 has 12 amino acids. Germline V gene lookup returns CDR1 GTSNPN and CDR2 SVGIG (reference sequence). Trimming cost V 0 bases and J 5 bases, with 6 bases left between them. CDR3 DNA: TGTGCCTGGAGTGTAGTGGGAGATACGCAGTATTTT. This translates into CAWSVVGDTQYF.

The genes are TRBV30 and TRBJ2-3; maybe TRBD2 (6 bases). Between the trimmed V and J ends, which lost 0 bases and 2 bases, there was a span of 12 bases. The CDR3 runs to 15 residues. CDR1 GTSNPN and CDR2 SVGIG come from the germline V gene (reference sequence). The DNA of the CDR3 is TGTGCCTGGAGTGTAGGGCTAGCGCTCACAGATACGCAGTATTTT. This codes for CAWSVGLALTDTQYF.

This clonotype occurred many times. The rearrangement uses TRBV7-2 and TRBJ2-1; D remains unclear. The CDR3 sequence is 13 residues long. CDR1 is SGHTA, CDR2 FQGNSA, per germline. V was trimmed by 1 base and J by 8 bases, leaving 9 bases between them. The CDR3 sequence is CASSLVVGYEQFF. In DNA form, the CDR3 reads TGTGCCAGCAGCTTAGTTGTGGGTTATGAGCAGTTCTTC.

This clonotype was counted many times. The chain is built from TRBV6-2 or TRBV6-3 and TRBJ1-1; D remains ambiguous. With 5 bases removed from V and 2 bases from J, the gap between germline ends came to 15 bases. The CDR3 consists of 15 residues. The V gene's germline CDR1 is MNHEY and CDR2 SVGEGT. In nucleotides, the CDR3 is TGTGCCAGCAGTGTCTCTCGGGTCTTAAACACTGAAGCTTTCTTT. Residues: CASSVSRVLNTEAFF.

This clonotype was counted many times. One junction end does not reproduce the germline sequence, and a read error may be involved. The chain uses TRBV12-3 or TRBV12-4 and TRBJ1-2; no definite D call. The CDR3 totals 13 residues. CDR3 nucleotides: TGTGCCAGCTCACCTAACACTGGGGTGGCTCTTGCCTTC. Translated, it gives CASSPNTGVALAF.

This clonotype was seen ten or more times. The chain carries TRBV2 and TRBJ1-6, with 11 bases matching TRBD1. The V and J ends lost 4 bases and 8 bases, in that order; junction bases with no gene match: 4. The CDR3 totals 15 residues. Germline CDR1 SNHLY, CDR2 FYNNEI. CDR3 in DNA: TGTGCCAGCAGTGGGGACAGGGGGACGTATTCACCCCTCCACTTT. This sequence encodes CASSGDRGTYSPLHF. Filled out from reference TRBV2 and TRBJ1-6, the complete variable domain reads EPEVTQTPSHQVTQMGQEVILRCVPISNHLYFYWYRQILGQKVEFLVSFYNNEISEKSEIFDDQFSVERPDGSNFTLKIRSTKLEDSAMYFCASSGDRGTYSPLHFGNGTRLTVT.

This clonotype has ten or more counts. This chain joins TRBV5-1 and TRBJ1-1; 9 bases line up with TRBD1. This CDR3 has 14 amino acids. Germline V gene sequence: CDR1 SGHRS, CDR2 YFSETQ. Germline trimming cut 3 bases from V and 4 bases from J; bases unmatched to any gene: 4. The chain's CDR3 is CASSYTGGSTEAFF. The CDR3 coding sequence is TGCGCCAGCAGCTACACAGGGGGCTCCACTGAAGCTTTCTTT.

There are many counts of this clonotype. The chain links TRBV7-9 to TRBJ1-2; tentatively, D is TRBD1 (5 bases). CDR3 size: 14 residues. Trimming stripped 5 bases from V and 7 bases from J, with 17 bases between. Per germline, CDR1 SEHNR and CDR2 FQNEAQ (reference sequence). CDR3 sequence: CASSLSGQRPGYTF. DNA of the CDR3: TGTGCCAGCAGCCTCTCCGGACAACGGCCTGGCTACACCTTC.

The table lists this clonotype with many counts. The chain employs TRBV5-6 and TRBJ1-3, with a weak D call TRBD1 (5 bases). The CDR3 spans 14 residues. The V end lost 0 bases, the J end lost 7 bases, and 11 bases lay between the germline ends. Germline CDR1 is SGHDT and CDR2 is YYEEEE. CDR3 amino acids: CASSLAGLWNTIYF. The CDR3 nucleotides read TGTGCCAGCAGCTTGGCGGGACTCTGGAACACCATATATTTT.

This clonotype was seen more than once but under ten times. The chain joins TRBV4-1 to TRBJ1-4; D is perhaps TRBD1 (6 bases). There are 16 residues in the CDR3. The germline gives CDR1 MGHRA, CDR2 YSYEKL. Trimming removed 0 bases from V and 3 bases from J, with 11 bases in between. In nucleotides, the CDR3 is TGCGCCAGCAGCCAAGAGGGGGGGGGGCCTAATGAAAAACTGTTTTTT. As protein: CASSQEGGGPNEKLFF.

The sample holds many counts of this clonotype. The J gene is TRBJ2-5, the V gene TRBV5-1, with D maybe TRBD2 (5 bases). Trimming stripped 0 bases from V and 4 bases from J, with 7 bases between. CDR1 and CDR2 from the germline V gene are SGHRS and YFSETQ. The CDR3 totals 13 residues. The CDR3 DNA is TGCGCCAGCAGCTTGGCGGGGAGAGAGACCCAGTACTTC. It specifies CASSLAGRETQYF.

This clonotype has a count of ten or more. This chain links TRBV4-3 with TRBJ2-3, with D possibly matching TRBD1 (6 bases). The CDR3 runs 15 residues. Germline-derived CDR1 and CDR2 are LGHNA and YSLEER. Deletions cut 5 bases from V and 2 bases from J, with 14 bases between. This CDR3 reads CASSEGQFHTDTQYF. The CDR3 DNA is TGCGCCAGCAGCGAGGGACAATTTCACACAGATACGCAGTATTTT.

This clonotype was recorded many times. The rearrangement joins TRBV5-1 to TRBJ1-2; maybe TRBD1 (6 bases). Germline V lookup: CDR1 SGHRS, CDR2 YFSETQ. V lost 0 bases and J 5 bases, leaving 11 bases between the germline ends. This CDR3 contains 14 residues. Here the CDR3 DNA reads TGCGCCAGCAGCTTGGAACAGGGTGTGTATGGCTACACCTTC. Its translation is CASSLEQGVYGYTF.

This clonotype was recorded at least ten times. The chain has TRBV20-1 and TRBJ2-1; D not certain. The CDR3 covers 15 residues. V was clipped by 5 bases and J by 1 base, with 15 bases between them. Germline values: CDR1 DFQATT, CDR2 SNEGSKA (reference sequence). CDR3: CSAPRTKYSYNEQFF. The CDR3 DNA sequence: TGCAGTGCTCCGAGGACCAAATATTCCTACAATGAGCAGTTCTTC.

This clonotype was counted ten times or more. The chain uses TRBV12-3 or TRBV12-4 and TRBJ2-4, with D hard to call. This CDR3 spans 13 amino acids. V dropped 8 bases and J dropped 0 bases, with 8 bases sitting between them. The chain's CDR3 is CASRLGAKNIQYF. CDR3 nucleotides: TGTGCCAGCCGTCTTGGAGCCAAAAACATTCAGTACTTC.

This chain links TRBV20-1 with TRBJ2-1, with 9 nucleotides matching TRBD2. Germline lookup yields CDR1 DFQATT and CDR2 SNEGSKA (reference sequence). This CDR3 has 20 amino acids. J lost 0 bases, V lost 0 bases, and 15 bases had no gene match. Here the CDR3 DNA reads TGCAGTGCTAGAGATCTCTTGGCTAGCGGGGCCTTGAGCTCCTACAATGAGCAGTTCTTC. Translation: CSARDLLASGALSSYNEQFF.

This clonotype occurred many times. This sequence joins TRBV28 and TRBJ2-2, with TRBD2 as a possible D gene (7 bases). Trimming took 4 bases from V and 6 from J, leaving 15 bases between them. Germline CDR1 reads MDHEN; CDR2 reads SYDVKM. The CDR3 runs 15 residues. The CDR3 DNA reads as TGTGCCAGCAGTTACGCAGGGGAGGGAGCCGGGGAGCTGTTTTTT. This codes for CASSYAGEGAGELFF.

This clonotype was counted between two and nine times. The gene calls are TRBV28 and TRBJ2-5; D perhaps matches TRBD2 (6 bases). The germline V gene encodes CDR1 MDHEN and CDR2 SYDVKM. This CDR3 has 15 residues. V dropped 5 bases and J dropped 10 bases, with 23 bases sitting between them. CDR3 DNA: TGTGCCAGCAGTATAGACTCCGCGGGGTGGGGGGACCAGTACTTC. Translating it yields CASSIDSAGWGDQYF. The full variable domain, rest sourced from reference TRBV28 and TRBJ2-5, is DVKVTQSSRYLVKRTGEKVFLECVQDMDHENMFWYRQDPGLGLRLIYFSYDVKMKEKGDIPEGYSVSREKKERFSLILESASTNQTSMYLCASSIDSAGWGDQYFGPGTRLLVL.

Many counts were recorded for this clonotype. V usage is TRBV15 and J usage is TRBJ1-2; 7 bases line up with TRBD1. V was pared by 3 bases and J by 0 bases, with 4 bases of the junction left unmatched. The germline V gene encodes CDR1 LNHNV and CDR2 YYDKDF (reference sequence). This CDR3 contains 15 residues. CDR3 sequence reads: CATSRRQGANYGYTF. The CDR3 DNA follows: TGTGCCACCAGCAGGAGACAGGGAGCTAACTATGGCTACACCTTC.

In its sample, this clonotype was seen many times. The chain combines TRBV6-1 with TRBJ1-4; D not certain. The CDR3 has 14 residues. V lost 0 bases and J 4 bases, leaving 6 bases between the germline ends. Per the germline V gene, CDR1 is MNHNS and CDR2 is SASEGT. This CDR3 is CASSEAWGNEKLFF. The CDR3 nucleotides read TGTGCCAGCAGTGAAGCGTGGGGTAATGAAAAACTGTTTTTT.

Ten or more counts support this clonotype. The gene calls are TRBV20-1 and TRBJ2-7; 8 nucleotides line up with TRBD2. The CDR3 totals 13 residues. The germline CDR1 and CDR2 sequences are DFQATT and SNEGSKA (reference sequence). With 6 bases clipped from V and 2 bases from J, the junction kept 6 bases outside the gene matches. CDR3 in amino acids: CSAPTSGPYEQYF. DNA for the CDR3: TGCAGTGCCCCTACTAGCGGCCCCTACGAGCAGTACTTC.

This clonotype was seen many times. The chain couples TRBV5-1 to TRBJ1-4; TRBD1 is a possible D gene (6 bases). The V gene's germline CDR1 is SGHRS and CDR2 YFSETQ. The V end lost 4 bases, the J end lost 5 bases, and 15 bases lay between the germline ends. The CDR3 is made up of 15 amino acids. In DNA, the CDR3 is TGCGCCAGCAGCAGGGGACATTTCGGGAATGAAAAACTGTTTTTT. Translation gives CASSRGHFGNEKLFF.

This clonotype was detected ten times or more. J is TRBJ1-2 and V is TRBV15; D unclear. There are 14 residues in the CDR3. Trimming removed 4 bases from V and 6 bases from J, with 15 bases in between. CDR1 LNHNV and CDR2 YYDKDF come from the germline V gene (reference sequence). The CDR3 DNA is TGTGCCACCAGCATGGGGTTAGGGCCAGATGGCTACACCTTC. It codes for CATSMGLGPDGYTF.

Many counts were recorded for this clonotype. This chain connects TRBV7-9 to TRBJ1-1, with TRBD1 matching over 9 bases. The CDR3 has 13 amino acids. J gave up 8 bases and V 5 bases, and 6 bases lay outside the gene matches. Germline CDR1 and CDR2: SEHNR and FQNEAQ (reference sequence). The CDR3 loop is CASSMTGGREAFF. In DNA, the CDR3 is TGTGCCAGCAGCATGACAGGGGGAAGGGAAGCTTTCTTT.

This clonotype was seen repeatedly, ten times or more. The chain's CDR3 is CASSYVRGSGGPRSYNEQFF. In DNA, the CDR3 is TGTGCCAGCAGTTACGTCAGGGGTAGCGGGGGTCCACGCTCCTACAATGAGCAGTTCTTC. The chain recombines TRBV6-6 with TRBJ2-1, with 9 positions matching TRBD2. The V and J ends lost 2 bases and 0 bases, in that order; junction bases with no gene match: 14. Germline-derived CDR1 and CDR2 are MNHNY and SVGAGI (reference sequence). The CDR3 loop spans 20 amino acids.

This clonotype was detected many times. The chain carries TRBV3-1 and TRBJ2-3; no clear D. In germline, CDR1 is LGHDT, CDR2 YNNKEL (reference sequence). V lost 1 base to trimming and J lost 7 bases, with 3 bases between them. This CDR3 is built from 11 residues. CDR3 sequence: CASSQVYTQYF. The CDR3 DNA reads TGTGCCAGCAGCCAAGTCTATACGCAGTATTTT.

This clonotype was recorded many times. The rearrangement joins TRBV6-5 to TRBJ2-2; 10 bases line up with TRBD2. The CDR3 is 15 residues long. Germline V gives CDR1 MNHEY, CDR2 SVGAGI. Trimming at V came to 6 bases and at J to 3 bases, leaving 4 bases not matched to a gene. Here the CDR3 reads CASREGLAYTGELFF. The CDR3 coding sequence is TGTGCCAGCAGAGAGGGACTAGCGTACACCGGGGAGCTGTTTTTT.